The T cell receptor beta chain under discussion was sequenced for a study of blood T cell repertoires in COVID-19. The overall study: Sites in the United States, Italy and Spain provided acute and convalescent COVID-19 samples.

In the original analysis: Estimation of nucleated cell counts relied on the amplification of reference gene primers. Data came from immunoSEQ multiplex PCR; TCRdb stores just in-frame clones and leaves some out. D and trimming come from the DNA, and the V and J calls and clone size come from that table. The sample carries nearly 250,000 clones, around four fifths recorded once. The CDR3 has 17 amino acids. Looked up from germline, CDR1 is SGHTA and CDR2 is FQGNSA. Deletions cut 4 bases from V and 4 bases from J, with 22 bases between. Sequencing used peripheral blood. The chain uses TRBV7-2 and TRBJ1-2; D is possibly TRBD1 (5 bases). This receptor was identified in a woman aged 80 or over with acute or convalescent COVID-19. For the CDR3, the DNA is TGTGCCAGCAGCTCCCACGACCTCGACAGTGAACTCTATGGCTACACCTTC. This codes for CASSSHDLDSELYGYTF.